These 23 T cell receptor beta chains share one sample of origin, sequenced in a study of blood T cells in healthy people across ages. A second roughly 6 to 12 cycle PCR used barcoded and J-beta primers. TCRdb recomputed calls from the 5' RACE reads with MiXCR, one row per CDR3 protein. The sample records hundreds of thousands of distinct CDR3 sequences, roughly 20% being singletons. Sequenced: blood. The receptors shown here come from a man between 65 and 85 years old in good health.

This clonotype came up many times. The rearrangement links TRBV4-1 to TRBJ2-1; 12 positions agree with TRBD2. Germline V gene sequence: CDR1 MGHRA, CDR2 YSYEKL. V trimming: 4 bases; J trimming: 5 bases; junction bases outside the gene matches: 9. CDR3 length: 17 residues. The chain's CDR3 is CASSLPLLAGGNNEQFF. For the CDR3, the DNA is TGCGCCAGCAGCCTTCCGCTACTAGCGGGAGGTAACAATGAGCAGTTCTTC.

The chain recombines TRBV20-1 with TRBJ1-3, with a possible D match to TRBD1 (6 bases). V lost 2 bases and J 4 bases, leaving 12 bases between the germline ends. Germline assignment: CDR1 DFQATT and CDR2 SNEGSKA (reference sequence). This CDR3 contains 14 residues. The DNA of the CDR3 is TGCAGTGCTAGAAGTACAGGGTCCGGAAACACCATATATTTT. Translation gives CSARSTGSGNTIYF.

V gene TRBV6-5 combines with J gene TRBJ2-3; the D gene is possibly TRBD1 (6 bases). CDR1 is MNHEY, CDR2 SVGAGI, per germline. V was pared by 2 bases and J by 5 bases, with 17 bases between. The CDR3 loop spans 16 amino acids. The CDR3 is CASSYVPGEGKDTQYF. In DNA form, the CDR3 reads TGTGCCAGCAGTTACGTCCCAGGGGAAGGTAAAGATACGCAGTATTTT.

This clonotype was observed a handful of times. This CDR3 reads CASSRGASGELFF. In DNA, the CDR3 is TGTGCCAGCAGTAGAGGAGCGTCCGGGGAGCTGTTTTTT. The V gene is TRBV6-5, the J gene TRBJ2-2, with D unclear. Deletions cut 5 bases from V and 6 bases from J, with 10 bases between. The CDR3 is 13 amino acids. Per the germline V gene, CDR1 is MNHEY and CDR2 is SVGAGI.

The V call is TRBV27, the J call TRBJ1-2; no clear D gene. The V gene lost 5 bases and the J gene lost 2 bases, with 12 bases spanning the gap. The germline gives CDR1 MNHEY, CDR2 SMNVEV (reference sequence). The CDR3 sequence is 14 residues long. CDR3 sequence: CASSPIDKNYGYTF. In DNA, the CDR3 is TGTGCCAGCAGTCCGATTGACAAGAACTATGGCTACACCTTC.

The CDR3 spells CASSLAGVSQETQYF. The CDR3 DNA is TGTGCCAGCAGTCTCGCGGGAGTTTCTCAAGAGACCCAGTACTTC. The genes are TRBV6-2 or TRBV6-3 and TRBJ2-5; 7 bases match TRBD2. Germline V gene lookup returns CDR1 MNHEY and CDR2 SVGEGT. The CDR3 loop spans 15 amino acids. V was clipped by 5 bases and J by 2 bases; unmatched bases: 8.

The chain recombines TRBV4-1 with TRBJ2-7; D may be TRBD1 (5 bases). This CDR3 comprises 14 residues. Germline CDR1 reads MGHRA; CDR2 reads YSYEKL. Between the trimmed V and J ends, which lost 1 base and 3 bases, there was a span of 10 bases. This chain's CDR3 is CASSQGTGHYEQYF. As DNA, the CDR3 is TGCGCCAGCAGCCAAGGCACAGGTCACTACGAGCAGTACTTC.

This clonotype was recorded a few times. The chain is built from TRBV20-1 and TRBJ1-4; possible D gene TRBD1, 5 bases. This CDR3 spans 15 amino acids. Trimming pared 6 bases from V and 7 bases from J, leaving 21 bases between. Germline CDR1 DFQATT, CDR2 SNEGSKA (reference sequence). The CDR3 coding sequence is TGCAGTGCCAGAAAGGGAGGGGATAATGCTGAAAAACTGTTTTTT. Its protein is CSARKGGDNAEKLFF.

The chain combines TRBV7-2 with TRBJ2-5; possibly TRBD2 for D (7 bases). CDR1 and CDR2 (germline): SGHTA, FQGNSA. V lost 5 bases and J lost 5, with 18 bases in between. This CDR3 has 15 amino acids. CDR3 DNA sequence: TGTGCCAGCAGCAAGGGGGGGGAGAAGAGTGAGACCCAGTACTTC. It encodes CASSKGGEKSETQYF.

This chain joins TRBV5-4 and TRBJ2-5; TRBD2 agrees at 8 bases. The DNA end lines up better with TRBJ2-1; the J call may be wrong. The CDR3 is 17 amino acids. Germline V gene data show CDR1 as SGHNT and CDR2 as YYREEE (reference sequence). CDR3 DNA: TGTGCCAGCAGCTACCCAGCGGGAGAGGGCCCAAGATCGGAGCAGTTCTTC. The encoded protein is CASSYPAGEGPRSEQFF.

There are a few counts of this clonotype. The chain employs TRBV7-8 and TRBJ2-1; D perhaps matches TRBD2 (6 bases). V was pared by 5 bases and J by 5 bases, with 22 bases between. This CDR3 spans 17 amino acids. CDR1 is SGHVS and CDR2 is FQNEAQ in the germline V gene. DNA for the CDR3: TGTGCCAGCAGCCCCCCTCAGTATAGCGGAACTGACAATGAGCAGTTCTTC. It translates to CASSPPQYSGTDNEQFF.

This clonotype was seen only a few times. This chain joins TRBV9 and TRBJ2-7; maybe TRBD2 (6 bases). The germline V gene encodes CDR1 SGDLS and CDR2 YYNGEE. The V end was cut by 1 base, the J end by 1 base, with 9 bases between. This CDR3 spans 14 amino acids. The CDR3 loop is CASSVSRGSYEQYF. CDR3 bases: TGTGCCAGCAGCGTAAGCCGGGGGTCCTACGAGCAGTACTTC.

This chain connects TRBV7-9 to TRBJ1-2; D may be TRBD1 (6 bases). The CDR3 contains 14 residues. V lost 3 bases, J lost 2 bases, and 10 bases lay in between. CDR1 and CDR2 (germline): SEHNR, FQNEAQ (reference sequence). The DNA of the CDR3 is TGTGCCAGCAGCTTTGGACAGCTCAACTATGGCTACACCTTC. Translation: CASSFGQLNYGYTF.

This clonotype was seen only a few times. The chain employs TRBV6-6 and TRBJ1-5; D gene unclear. Germline V gene lookup returns CDR1 MNHNY and CDR2 SVGAGI (reference sequence). The CDR3 totals 14 residues. Between the trimmed V and J ends, which lost 4 bases and 2 bases, there was a span of 9 bases. CDR3 coding DNA: TGTGCCAGCAGTTGGGTGGAGCGCAATCAGCCCCAGCATTTT. Residues: CASSWVERNQPQHF.

This chain uses TRBV6-1 with TRBJ1-4; D is perhaps TRBD1 (5 bases). The germline V gene encodes CDR1 MNHNS and CDR2 SASEGT. With 3 bases removed from V and 6 bases from J, the gap between germline ends came to 11 bases. CDR3 size: 14 residues. CDR3 protein: CASSEAGRHEKLFF. DNA for the CDR3: TGTGCCAGCAGTGAGGCAGGGAGACATGAAAAACTGTTTTTT.

This sequence joins TRBV20-1 and TRBJ1-1, with TRBD1 as a possible D gene (6 bases). CDR3 length equals 14 residues. Germline lookup yields CDR1 DFQATT and CDR2 SNEGSKA (reference sequence). Trimming took 5 bases from V and 0 from J, leaving 13 bases between them. The CDR3 DNA reads TGCAGTGCTCCACCGGGACACATGAACACTGAAGCTTTCTTT. Translation gives CSAPPGHMNTEAFF.

Only a few counts were recorded for this clonotype. CDR3 coding DNA: TGTGCCAGCAGCTTATACGGGACAGGGGAAGCAGAGACCCAGTACTTC. Translating it yields CASSLYGTGEAETQYF. V gene TRBV7-2 combines with J gene TRBJ2-5, with 10 nucleotides matching TRBD1. The germline CDR1 and CDR2 sequences are SGHTA and FQGNSA. The V and J ends lost 2 bases and 4 bases, in that order; junction bases with no gene match: 7. This CDR3 is 16 amino acids long.

This clonotype has a handful of counts. The junction differs from germline at one of its ends, possibly a read error. The rearrangement uses TRBV6-2 or TRBV6-3 and TRBJ2-1; possible D gene TRBD1, 5 bases. Germline values: CDR1 MNHEY, CDR2 SVGEGT. The CDR3 has 11 residues. For the CDR3, the DNA is TGTGCCAGCAGTCAGGGTGTTCGGCGGTACTTC. Protein product: CASSQGVRRYF.

This clonotype came up a few times. The chain recombines TRBV28 with TRBJ1-4; TRBD1 agrees at 7 bases. Germline values: CDR1 MDHEN, CDR2 SYDVKM. The ends lost 3 bases at V and 8 bases at J; junction bases unmatched: 9. CDR3 length: 15 residues. The CDR3, as DNA: TGTGCCAGCAGTTTCGCCGGGACAGACAGGGAAAAACTGTTTTTT. Translated, it gives CASSFAGTDREKLFF.

The chain employs TRBV11-2 and TRBJ1-1, with D uncertain. CDR3 length: 14 amino acids. Germline CDR1 SGHAT, CDR2 FQNNGV. Trimming left V 4 bases short and J 4 bases short, with 13 bases between. The CDR3 region has the DNA TGTGCCAGCAGCTCCCTAGGCCTGGGCACTGAAGCTTTCTTT. Translated, it gives CASSSLGLGTEAFF.

This clonotype occurred a few times. The chain combines TRBV6-1 with TRBJ2-5; unclear D gene. V was pared by 8 bases and J by 0 bases, with 7 bases between. CDR1 MNHNS and CDR2 SASEGT come from the germline V gene. This CDR3 region has 12 residues. CDR3 bases: TGTGCCAGCTCGGAGTACCAAGAGACCCAGTACTTC. It encodes CASSEYQETQYF.

This clonotype was observed once. The junction departs from the called germline gene at one end, perhaps through a read error. The chain combines TRBV28 with TRBJ2-3; 9 bases fit TRBD1. Germline CDR1 reads MDHEN; CDR2 reads SYDVKM. This CDR3 has 17 residues. CDR3 sequence: CASSFIKPGQGTDTQYF. The CDR3, as DNA: TGTGCCAGCAGTTTCATAAAACCGGGACAGGGTACAGATACACAGTATTTT.

This clonotype was observed a handful of times. The rearrangement links TRBV10-3 to TRBJ2-6; no firm D call. V gave up 3 bases and J gave up 1 base, with 16 bases separating them. This CDR3 contains 18 residues. CDR1 ENHRY and CDR2 SYGVKD come from the germline V gene. The CDR3 sequence is CAISEARQVLSGANVLTF. In DNA form, the CDR3 reads TGTGCCATCAGTGAAGCGCGTCAGGTTCTGTCTGGGGCCAACGTCCTGACTTTC.